The 24 T cell receptor beta chains below come from one sample, sequenced in a study of shared clonotypes between healthy human individuals. Assay used: immunoSEQ multiplex PCR; TCRdb lists only in-frame clones, some missing. The profile shows 2 million or so clones, roughly 96% of them singletons. Specimen: naive CD4+ T cells sorted from blood. As to subset: CD45RA+ positively selected. These receptors were taken from a man between 18 and 35 years old in good health.

The rearrangement links TRBV5-1 to TRBJ1-1; D not certain. The CDR3 spans 15 residues. From germline, CDR1 is SGHRS and CDR2 YFSETQ. Trimming removed 4 bases at V and 0 bases at J, with 13 bases between. The CDR3 nucleotides read TGCGCCAGCAGCCTCCAGAGTGCTATGAACACTGAAGCTTTCTTT. This codes for CASSLQSAMNTEAFF.

The chain links TRBV11-2 to TRBJ1-5; D gene ambiguous. The CDR3 length is 15 residues. The germline V gene has CDR1 SGHAT and CDR2 FQNNGV. V was shortened by 0 bases and J by 4 bases, with 10 bases between the two germline ends. DNA of the CDR3: TGTGCCAGCAGCTTAGAAAATGGCGGTAATCAGCCCCAGCATTTT. Protein sequence: CASSLENGGNQPQHF.

The chain combines TRBV7-9 with TRBJ2-1, with a possible D match to TRBD2 (6 bases). The CDR3 covers 13 residues. Germline V gene data show CDR1 as SEHNR and CDR2 as FQNEAQ (reference sequence). Trimming shortened V by 6 bases and J by 9 bases, and 15 bases separated the two germline ends. The CDR3 DNA sequence: TGTGCCAGCAGTCATGGAGGGCAGGGTGAGCAGTTCTTC. This gives the protein CASSHGGQGEQFF.

The rearrangement links TRBV5-6 to TRBJ2-4; 8 bases are a match to TRBD1. Trimming took 3 bases from V and 5 from J; bases not matched to a gene: 13. Germline V gene sequence: CDR1 SGHDT, CDR2 YYEEEE. This CDR3 comprises 17 residues. In DNA, the CDR3 is TGTGCCAGCAGCTCCCTCGGACAGGGAGGTTTGGAAAACATTCAGTACTTC. Translation: CASSSLGQGGLENIQYF. The variable domain in full, completed from reference TRBV5-6 and TRBJ2-4, reads DAGVTQSPTHLIKTRGQQVTLRCSPKSGHDTVSWYQQALGQGPQFIFQYYEEEERQRGNFPDRFSGHQFPNYSSELNVNALLLGDSALYLCASSSLGQGGLENIQYFGAGTRLSVL.

The V call is TRBV9, the J call TRBJ2-5; D is possibly TRBD1 (5 bases). V lost 0 bases to trimming and J lost 3 bases, with 12 bases between them. Germline CDR1 reads SGDLS; CDR2 reads YYNGEE. There are 15 residues in the CDR3. The CDR3 region is CASSVAPGREETQYF. Written as DNA, the CDR3 is TGTGCCAGCAGCGTAGCTCCAGGCAGGGAAGAGACCCAGTACTTC.

The V and J genes are TRBV28 and TRBJ2-7; TRBD1 agrees at 7 bases. CDR3 length equals 15 residues. V lost 4 bases, J lost 2 bases, and 8 bases stayed unmatched. Looked up from germline, CDR1 is MDHEN and CDR2 is SYDVKM. CDR3 coding DNA: TGTGCCAGCAGTTCTACAGGGGAAGGGGCCTACGAGCAGTACTTC. It codes for CASSSTGEGAYEQYF.

The rearrangement joins TRBV5-1 to TRBJ2-5; D may be TRBD1 or TRBD2 (5 bases each). V lost 0 bases to trimming and J lost 5 bases, with 8 bases between them. The CDR3 is 13 residues long. The germline V gene encodes CDR1 SGHRS and CDR2 YFSETQ. The CDR3 DNA follows: TGCGCCAGCAGCTTGGAGGGGACGGAGACCCAGTACTTC. Its protein product is CASSLEGTETQYF.

The genes are TRBV7-2 and TRBJ1-2; no clear D gene. The V gene lost 4 bases and the J gene lost 7 bases, with 13 bases spanning the gap. Per germline, CDR1 SGHTA and CDR2 FQGNSA. The CDR3 runs to 13 residues. CDR3 nucleotides: TGTGCCAGCAGCTCCCTTTTGGAAGGTGGCTACACCTTC. Translating it yields CASSSLLEGGYTF.

The gene calls are TRBV11-2 and TRBJ2-7, with D unresolved. Germline V gene data show CDR1 as SGHAT and CDR2 as FQNNGV. The CDR3 loop spans 13 amino acids. With 4 bases removed from V and 3 bases from J, the gap between germline ends came to 10 bases. CDR3 sequence reads: CASSSSKIYEQYF. Here the CDR3 DNA reads TGTGCCAGCAGCTCCTCAAAAATCTACGAGCAGTACTTC. The complete variable domain, with remaining parts taken from reference TRBV11-2 and TRBJ2-7, reads EAGVAQSPRYKIIEKRQSVAFWCNPISGHATLYWYQQILGQGPKLLIQFQNNGVVDDSQLPKDRFSAERLKGVDSTLKIQPAKLEDSAVYLCASSSSKIYEQYFGPGTRLTVT.

Turning to this clone: Other nucleotide sequences from this sample produce the same CDR3. The chain combines TRBV18 with TRBJ2-7, with TRBD1 matching 9 bases. The junction had 6 bases not matched to a gene; V was cut back by 3 bases and J by 0 bases. This CDR3 region has 16 residues. In germline, CDR1 is KGHSH, CDR2 LQKENI. CDR3 in amino acids: CASSPGTGTGSYEQYF. CDR3 coding DNA: TGTGCCAGCTCACCCGGGACAGGGACGGGCTCCTACGAGCAGTACTTC.

This clone was seen a single time. CDR3 residues: CASSFEGWDQPQHF. The CDR3 nucleotides read TGTGCCAGCAGCTTCGAGGGATGGGATCAGCCCCAGCATTTT. The V gene is TRBV5-8, the J gene TRBJ1-5; D ambiguous. Germline V gene lookup returns CDR1 SGHTS and CDR2 YDEGEE. The V gene lost 2 bases and the J gene lost 5 bases, with 11 bases spanning the gap. The CDR3 is 14 residues long.

V usage is TRBV10-3 and J usage is TRBJ2-5; D unclear. This CDR3 is 13 amino acids long. V lost 5 bases and J 5 bases, leaving 12 bases between the germline ends. The V gene's germline CDR1 is ENHRY and CDR2 SYGVKD. The DNA of the CDR3 is TGTGCCATCAGTAGTAGGGTTCAGGAGACCCAGTACTTC. The encoded protein is CAISSRVQETQYF.

The gene calls are TRBV6-1 and TRBJ1-5; unclear D gene. Germline lookup yields CDR1 MNHNS and CDR2 SASEGT. The V end lost 7 bases, the J end lost 1 base, and 11 bases lay between the germline ends. The CDR3 length is 14 residues. This chain's CDR3 is CASTGTGSNQPQHF. In DNA, the CDR3 is TGTGCCAGCACGGGAACGGGGAGCAATCAGCCCCAGCATTTT.

The chain combines TRBV18 with TRBJ2-2; 8 bases fit TRBD1. The V and J ends lost 5 bases and 1 base, in that order; junction bases with no gene match: 0. The CDR3 has 14 residues. CDR1 is KGHSH and CDR2 is LQKENI in the germline V gene. The CDR3, as DNA: TGTGCCAGCTCAGGACAGGGGAACACCGGGGAGCTGTTTTTT. As protein: CASSGQGNTGELFF.

A remark on this clone: This CDR3 is also generated by other DNA sequences in the sample. The chain recombines TRBV19 with TRBJ1-1; D remains ambiguous. This CDR3 is built from 13 residues. Trimming removed 8 bases from V and 4 bases from J, with 14 bases in between. The germline CDR1 and CDR2 sequences are LNHDA and SQIVND (reference sequence). The CDR3: CASSTTRGTEAFF. CDR3 in DNA: TGTGCCAGTTCGACCACTAGAGGCACTGAAGCTTTCTTT.

Remarks on this clone: The same CDR3 can be traced to other DNA sequences in this sample. This rearrangement joins TRBV18 to TRBJ1-5, with D uncertain. Germline CDR1 KGHSH, CDR2 LQKENI. This CDR3 spans 13 amino acids. Trimming took off 3 bases at V and 4 bases at J, with 7 bases between the two ends. The CDR3 region is CASSPVSNQPQHF. The CDR3 coding sequence is TGTGCCAGCTCACCCGTATCAAATCAGCCCCAGCATTTT.

V is TRBV29-1 and J is TRBJ2-7; 12 positions agree with TRBD1. The length of the CDR3 is 14 residues. The V gene end was trimmed by 7 bases and the J gene end by 4 bases; junction bases not matched to a gene: 8. Germline CDR1 is SQVTM and CDR2 is ANQGSEA. CDR3 DNA: TGCAGCGCCTCCCGGGACAGGGGGCTTTACGAGCAGTACTTC. This codes for CSASRDRGLYEQYF.

The chain recombines TRBV6-6 with TRBJ2-7, with D hard to call. V was clipped by 4 bases and J by 0 bases, with 13 bases between them. Germline assignment: CDR1 MNHNY and CDR2 SVGAGI (reference sequence). The CDR3 runs 15 residues. This CDR3 is CASSLDGGSSYEQYF. In DNA, the CDR3 is TGTGCCAGCAGTTTGGATGGCGGATCCTCCTACGAGCAGTACTTC.

The rearrangement links TRBV9 to TRBJ1-4, with D uncertain. The V end lost 0 bases, the J end lost 4 bases, and 7 bases lay between the germline ends. The germline V gene has CDR1 SGDLS and CDR2 YYNGEE. The CDR3 is 14 amino acids. DNA for the CDR3: TGTGCCAGCAGCGTAGGCAACAGTAATGAAAAACTGTTTTTT. The encoded protein is CASSVGNSNEKLFF.

A remark on this clone: Other DNA sequences in the sample encode the same CDR3. The chain couples TRBV11-2 to TRBJ2-3; D gene ambiguous. Trimming pared 1 base from V and 2 bases from J, leaving 13 bases between. CDR3 length: 16 amino acids. The germline gives CDR1 SGHAT, CDR2 FQNNGV. CDR3 in amino acids: CASSLGGTSNTDTQYF. Here the CDR3 DNA reads TGTGCCAGCAGCTTAGGGGGAACGAGCAACACAGATACGCAGTATTTT.

The chain carries TRBV7-8 and TRBJ1-5; D remains ambiguous. The germline V gene encodes CDR1 SGHVS and CDR2 FQNEAQ. The CDR3 has 16 residues. V lost 5 bases, J lost 1 base, and 15 bases lay in between. CDR3 in amino acids: CASSNLKGPSNQPQHF. For the CDR3, the DNA is TGTGCCAGCAGCAACCTAAAGGGCCCAAGCAATCAGCCCCAGCATTTT.

The chain carries TRBV4-1 and TRBJ1-5, with TRBD1 identical over 9 bases. The CDR3 covers 15 residues. J lost 7 bases, V lost 6 bases, and 10 bases had no gene match. Germline V CDR1 and CDR2: MGHRA, YSYEKL. The CDR3 nucleotides read TGCGCCAGCAGTCGAACAGGGGGCGGGGACCAGCCCCAGCATTTT. This translates into CASSRTGGGDQPQHF.

The count of this clone is one. This sequence joins TRBV5-1 and TRBJ2-5, with D maybe TRBD1 (6 bases). This CDR3 has 15 amino acids. The V end was cut by 4 bases, the J end by 2 bases, with 15 bases between. Germline V gene lookup returns CDR1 SGHRS and CDR2 YFSETQ. The CDR3 sequence: CASSRGTKKQETQYF. The DNA of the CDR3 is TGCGCCAGCAGCAGGGGGACCAAAAAACAAGAGACCCAGTACTTC.

The chain combines TRBV30 with TRBJ2-4; weak D call: TRBD1 (5 bases). V shed 2 bases and J shed 0 bases, with 14 bases lying between them. Germline CDR1 and CDR2: GTSNPN and SVGIG (reference sequence). This CDR3 region has 16 residues. CDR3 in amino acids: CAWSRTGSLAKNIQYF. The DNA of the CDR3 is TGTGCCTGGAGTAGAACAGGATCTCTAGCCAAAAACATTCAGTACTTC. The entire variable domain, with the rest obtained from reference TRBV30 and TRBJ2-4, is as follows: SQTIHQWPATLVQPVGSPLSLECTVEGTSNPNLYWYRQAAGRGLQLLFYSVGIGQISSEVPQNLSASRPQDRQFILSSKKLLLSDSGFYLCAWSRTGSLAKNIQYFGAGTRLSVL.